The entry below describes one TCR beta chain. This table comes from immunoSEQ multiplex PCR, and its TCRdb copy is limited to in-frame clones, with some not included. The data show approximately 2.5 million clones, 90% to 95% seen once. This entry is derived from a study of shared clonotypes between healthy human individuals. Turning to the study itself: The study used three CD4 naive, three CD4 memory, two CD8 naive and one CD8 memory plate per donor.

The CDR3 runs 16 residues. Looked up from germline, CDR1 is MDHEN and CDR2 is SYDVKM. Trimming removed 2 bases from V and 2 bases from J; junction bases left unmatched: 3. This sequence originates from a man aged 18 to 29 in good health. Sequenced material: naive CD4+ T cells sorted from blood. As to subset: CD45RA+ positively selected. The chain couples TRBV28 to TRBJ2-2; the match to TRBD1 covers 9 bases. This CDR3 reads CASSLDRGRNTGELFF. The DNA for the CDR3 is TGTGCCAGCAGTTTAGACAGGGGGAGAAACACCGGGGAGCTGTTTTTT.